This paragraph reports one T cell receptor beta chain. Its antigen is unknown. Assay used: immunoSEQ multiplex PCR; TCRdb lists only in-frame clones, some missing. The sample has more than 150,000 clones, about 87% seen once. The data were taken from a study of T cell responses to AZD1222 COVID-19 vaccine. Study conclusions and caveats: Donors in the cohort were predominantly white British and more often female, and clonal diversity was possibly underestimated.

This CDR3 contains 12 residues. V was trimmed by 4 bases and J by 6 bases, leaving 10 bases between them. Germline-derived CDR1 and CDR2 are SGHRS and YFSETQ. This TCR came from an adult in good health. This chain links TRBV5-1 with TRBJ2-5; TRBD1 might be the D (5 bases). The input for sequencing was peripheral blood, taken on day 0 of AZD1222 vaccination. The CDR3 DNA follows: TGCGCCAGCAGCGACAAGGGGCAGACCCAGTACTTC. Translated, it gives CASSDKGQTQYF.